One sample yielded the 2 T cell receptor beta chains listed below, sequenced in a study of T cells in Graves' hyperthyroidism and ophthalmopathy. TCR beta CDR3 sequences were amplified from RNA transcripts. HTBI primers were used for first-round RT-PCR of the TCR CDR3. TCRdb ran MiXCR on the multiplex PCR reads and lists one entry per CDR3 protein. The sample has a few hundred thousand distinct CDR3 sequences, about 20% seen once; the top ten hold 45% to 50%. Sample: blood. The source is a woman in her forties or fifties with Graves' hyperthyroidism.

V and J are TRBV6-6 and TRBJ2-5; TRBD2 matches 11 bases. CDR3 length: 20 amino acids. Per germline, CDR1 MNHNY and CDR2 SVGAGI (reference sequence). Trimming at V came to 1 base and at J to 5 bases, leaving 18 bases not matched to a gene. The CDR3 sequence is CASSYFAPRGSGGAVETQYF. The CDR3 coding sequence is TGTGCCAGCAGTTACTTTGCACCTCGGGGTAGCGGGGGGGCCGTTGAGACCCAGTACTTC.

This clonotype was detected a few times. V gene TRBV24-1 combines with J gene TRBJ2-1; 9 bases match TRBD1. The V and J ends lost 4 bases and 1 base, in that order; junction bases with no gene match: 4. CDR1 and CDR2 (germline): KGHDR, SFDVKD. This CDR3 region has 16 residues. In DNA, the CDR3 is TGTGCCACCAGTGAGGGCGGACAGGGGTCCTACAATGAGCAGTTCTTC. Protein product: CATSEGGQGSYNEQFF.